This T cell receptor beta chain was sequenced for a study of OX40 agonist ivuxolimab in advanced cancers. Study-level background: Ivuxolimab was a fully human IgG2 agonistic monoclonal antibody targeting the costimulatory receptor OX40 (CD134). Partial responses occurred in three dose-escalation patients, of whom one had hepatocellular carcinoma and two had cutaneous melanoma. In the dose-escalation cohort, 65% to 90% of patients were male, and the mean age was approximately 55 years, with a range of about 23 to 80. Among the 50 to 55 dose-escalation patients, about 19 had hepatocellular carcinoma, 15 melanoma, 9 renal cell carcinoma and 9 head and neck cancer. Prior anti-PD-1, anti-PD-L1 or anti-CTLA-4 therapy was permitted, and checkpoint inhibitors had been received by about two fifths of dose-escalation patients. Peripheral TCRbeta sequencing aimed to test whether ivuxolimab altered TCR sequence diversity and caused clonal T-cell expansion. Intravenous ivuxolimab was administered to patients every 2 weeks at six dose levels: 0.01, 0.1, 0.3, 1.5, 3 and 10 mg/kg. The paper covers the monotherapy dose-escalation part of the phase I ivuxolimab trial, which included N ≈ 50 patients.

Patients with autoimmune disease history or receiving systemic immunosuppression were excluded from the trial. Peripheral blood for TCR sequencing was collected from all dose cohorts at baseline, on cycle 4 day 1, and on cycle 7 day 1. The samples were taken from a phase I, first-in-human, multicenter, open-label dose-escalation trial of ivuxolimab. Adults with locally advanced or metastatic melanoma, renal cell carcinoma, hepatocellular carcinoma or head and neck squamous cell carcinoma were enrolled in the trial. CD4+ and CD8+ T cells were sorted separately from peripheral blood before TCR sequencing. As to this clone: This clone's antigen is unknown. No base quality information exists; no much larger clone differs at one position.

General study outcomes and caveats: Which antigens the clonally expanded peripheral T cells were specific for was not determined. After ivuxolimab, expanded clones were on average more numerous among CD8+ T cells than among CD4+ T cells. At doses from 0.1 to 3.0 mg/kg, clonal expansion was seen in both CD4+ and CD8+ blood T cells between baseline and week 6. Low levels of normalized T-cell clonal expansion were also shown by some nonresponding patients. In the 0.1-3.0 mg/kg groups, partial responders had among the lowest normalized peripheral clonal expansion, particularly in CD8+ T cells.

Genomic DNA was isolated from the sorted cells so that the TCRbeta CDR3 region could be sequenced. The immunoSEQ Assay was used for sequencing of TCRbeta CDR3 regions. In its TCRdb copy, this immuneACCESS table keeps in-frame sequences only and misses some clones. Where compared with another copy, unresolved V genes explain less than half of these, and the others have no known cause. Counted in this sample were 70,000 to 80,000 clones; just over 90% of them appeared once. Clones ranked in the top ten supply about 5.5% of the sample. The receptor was isolated from an adult with an advanced solid tumor such as melanoma, head and neck, liver or kidney cancer. Specimen: CD4+ or CD8+ T cells sorted from blood, collected in a trial of the OX40 agonist ivuxolimab.

The CDR3 in this case is CASSYTAGNEQFF. The bases read TGTGCCAGCAGTTACACAGCCGGGAATGAGCAGTTCTTC. The sequence links TRBV6-6 to TRBJ2-1; no D gene can be assigned with confidence. The CDR3 runs 13 residues from the cysteine to the phenylalanine. Just the 39-base CDR3 DNA is kept, in frame starting at base 1. The germline V gene encodes CDR1 MNHNY and CDR2 SVGAGI (reference sequence). The V and J ends are trimmed by 2 bases and 7 bases, leaving 9 bases between them.